These 30 T cell receptor beta chains were sequenced from one sample in a study of T cells expressing NK-cell markers. TCRdb reprocessed the 5' RACE reads, keeping one entry per CDR3 protein, no DNA. The data show 250,000 to 300,000 distinct CDR3 sequences, and the top ten clones hold around 4.2%. The source material was blood T cells: a sorted CD56 or NKG2C T cell subset, CD4+ or CD8+ T cells, or bulk PBMC T cells (not recorded which). These TCRs come from a woman between 18 and 70 years old in good health.

The rearrangement uses TRBV29-1 and TRBJ2-2; no DNA is available, so the TRBD2 call from TCRdb remains unchecked. This CDR3 region has 15 residues. The germline CDR1 and CDR2 sequences are SQVTM and ANQGSEA. The chain's CDR3 is CSVARGTRNTGELFF.

This sequence joins TRBV10-3 and TRBJ1-5. CDR1 and CDR2 from the germline V gene are ENHRY and SYGVKD. The CDR3 contains 13 residues. The CDR3 spells CAISGDLGQPQHF.

This CDR3 reads CASSPRAISDTQYF. The chain combines TRBV18 with TRBJ2-3; the TRBD2 assignment by TCRdb is unverifiable without DNA. Germline lookup yields CDR1 KGHSH and CDR2 LQKENI. The CDR3 extends over 14 amino acids.

The chain joins TRBV4-3 to TRBJ1-5. This CDR3 has 13 residues. Germline values: CDR1 LGHNA, CDR2 YSLEER. This CDR3 reads CASSQDKWEAQHF.

The chain links TRBV12-3 or TRBV12-4 to TRBJ1-1; TCRdb's D call, TRBD1, is unchecked because there is no DNA. The length of the CDR3 is 15 residues. The CDR3 reads CASSPPRPQNTEAFF.

The chain recombines TRBV7-2 with TRBJ2-7; TCRdb designates TRBD2, a call that cannot be tested without DNA. The CDR3 is made up of 14 amino acids. Germline CDR1 reads SGHTA; CDR2 reads FQGNSA. The CDR3 here is CASAGTSASYEQYF.

The genes are TRBV5-1 and TRBJ1-6; TCRdb's D gene call, TRBD1, goes unchecked for lack of DNA. Per the germline V gene, CDR1 is SGHRS and CDR2 is YFSETQ. The CDR3 runs to 14 residues. CDR3 residues: CASSLAQVNSPLHF.

The CDR3 loop reads CSAYTGTSGPRNTGELFF. The chain recombines TRBV20-1 with TRBJ2-2; TCRdb names TRBD2, which stays unverified in the absence of DNA. CDR3 length: 18 residues. Germline CDR1 reads DFQATT; CDR2 reads SNEGSKA (reference sequence).

The chain employs TRBV5-1 and TRBJ2-2; TCRdb calls TRBD2, which cannot be checked without DNA. This CDR3 comprises 15 residues. Germline values: CDR1 SGHRS, CDR2 YFSETQ. The CDR3 reads CASSYRGGDTGELFF.

The V and J genes are TRBV12-5 and TRBJ2-3. The germline V gene encodes CDR1 LGHNT and CDR2 FRNRAP. The CDR3 spans 11 residues. CDR3 sequence reads: CASGVWSMQYF.

The chain joins TRBV12-3 or TRBV12-4 to TRBJ1-3; TCRdb designates TRBD1, a call that cannot be tested without DNA. The CDR3 totals 15 residues. CDR3 protein: CASSQLQGEGNTIYF.

The rearrangement uses TRBV11-2 and TRBJ2-5; as DNA is missing, the TRBD2 call by TCRdb cannot be tested. Germline V gene sequence: CDR1 SGHAT, CDR2 FQNNGV. The CDR3 runs 14 residues. The CDR3 here is CASSHPRTPETQYF. The complete variable domain, with remaining parts taken from reference TRBV11-2 and TRBJ2-5, reads EAGVAQSPRYKIIEKRQSVAFWCNPISGHATLYWYQQILGQGPKLLIQFQNNGVVDDSQLPKDRFSAERLKGVDSTLKIQPAKLEDSAVYLCASSHPRTPETQYFGPGTRLLVL.

The chain links TRBV5-1 to TRBJ2-3. The CDR3 contains 14 residues. Germline values: CDR1 SGHRS, CDR2 YFSETQ. The CDR3 spells CASSLDRVTDTQYF.

The chain carries TRBV11-2 and TRBJ2-1; no DNA is available, so the TRBD2 call from TCRdb remains unchecked. This CDR3 has 16 amino acids. Germline loops: CDR1 SGHAT, CDR2 FQNNGV. CDR3 region: CASSTPPRLGWYEQFF.

The chain combines TRBV4-3 with TRBJ2-1. In germline, CDR1 is LGHNA, CDR2 YSLEER. The CDR3 is 17 amino acids. The CDR3: CASSQDFRGSSYNEQFF.

The CDR3 loop reads CSAGETGREKNIQYF. V usage is TRBV20-1 and J usage is TRBJ2-4; without DNA, the TCRdb call of TRBD1 cannot be checked. The germline gives CDR1 DFQATT, CDR2 SNEGSKA (reference sequence). The CDR3 runs to 15 residues.

V usage is TRBV29-1 and J usage is TRBJ2-5; checking the TCRdb D call of TRBD1 is not possible without DNA. Germline V gives CDR1 SQVTM, CDR2 ANQGSEA. The CDR3 length is 12 residues. CDR3 sequence: CSVRQGTETQYF.

This chain links TRBV28 with TRBJ1-2; TCRdb's assignment of TRBD1 cannot be checked, as there is no DNA. CDR1 and CDR2 from the germline V gene are MDHEN and SYDVKM. This CDR3 region has 13 residues. CDR3 protein: CASGTASFYGYTF.

This sequence joins TRBV3-1 and TRBJ2-1; with no DNA, the TCRdb D assignment of TRBD2 cannot be verified. The CDR3 extends over 15 amino acids. The germline V gene has CDR1 LGHDT and CDR2 YNNKEL (reference sequence). The chain's CDR3 is CASSQGASGTNEQFF.

The chain has TRBV30 and TRBJ2-3; with no DNA, the TCRdb D assignment of TRBD2 cannot be verified. Germline-derived CDR1 and CDR2 are GTSNPN and SVGIG (reference sequence). There are 15 residues in the CDR3. CDR3 protein: CAWSTSGDFTDTQYF.

This chain joins TRBV7-6 and TRBJ1-5; the D call of TRBD1 rests on TCRdb alone, since no DNA is present to check it. The length of the CDR3 is 15 residues. Germline V gene lookup returns CDR1 SGHVS and CDR2 FNYEAQ. The CDR3 here is CASSPGGVSNQPQHF. Drawing the rest from reference TRBV7-6 and TRBJ1-5, the complete variable domain is GAGVSQSPRYKVTKRGQDVALRCDPISGHVSLYWYRQALGQGPEFLTYFNYEAQQDKSGLPNDRFSAERPEGSISTLTIQRTEQRDSAMYRCASSPGGVSNQPQHFGDGTRLSIL.

The chain combines TRBV18 with TRBJ2-1; with no DNA, the TCRdb D assignment of TRBD2 cannot be verified. From germline, CDR1 is KGHSH and CDR2 LQKENI. The CDR3 totals 13 residues. CDR3 protein: CASSPPNESGEFF.

The V call is TRBV20-1, the J call TRBJ1-5. CDR3 length: 16 amino acids. Germline V gives CDR1 DFQATT, CDR2 SNEGSKA (reference sequence). This chain's CDR3 is CSAGGRAGRTNQPQHF.

This chain connects TRBV12-3 or TRBV12-4 to TRBJ2-7; TCRdb indicates TRBD2, and absent DNA this call remains unverified. There are 16 residues in the CDR3. CDR3 region: CASSALMTSGAYEQYF.

The chain is built from TRBV7-8 and TRBJ1-2; TCRdb names TRBD1, which stays unverified in the absence of DNA. The germline V gene encodes CDR1 SGHVS and CDR2 FQNEAQ. The CDR3 has 14 residues. CDR3 loop: CASSARQGAYGYTF. Combining the CDR3 with reference TRBV7-8 and TRBJ1-2 gives the whole variable domain GAGVSQSPRYKVAKRGQDVALRCDPISGHVSLFWYQQALGQGPEFLTYFQNEAQLDKSGLPSDRFFAERPEGSVSTLKIQRTQQEDSAVYLCASSARQGAYGYTFGSGTRLTVV.

The J gene is TRBJ1-6, the V gene TRBV6-5; TCRdb returns TRBD1, unconfirmable since there is no DNA. CDR3 length equals 16 residues. CDR1 MNHEY and CDR2 SVGAGI come from the germline V gene. The CDR3 protein is CASSYARGQGYSPLHF.

The chain combines TRBV7-2 with TRBJ2-7; as DNA is missing, the TRBD2 call by TCRdb cannot be tested. Germline loops: CDR1 SGHTA, CDR2 FQGNSA. This CDR3 has 15 residues. This chain's CDR3 is CASSPARDWIYEQYF.

The chain carries TRBV14 and TRBJ2-7. This CDR3 comprises 14 residues. Germline-derived CDR1 and CDR2 are SGHDN and FVKESK. CDR3 amino acids: CASSQGGTPYEQYF. The full variable domain, in which reference TRBV14 and TRBJ2-7 provide the parts outside the CDR3, is EAGVTQFPSHSVIEKGQTVTLRCDPISGHDNLYWYRRVMGKEIKFLLHFVKESKQDESGMPNNRFLAERTGGTYSTLKVQPAELEDSGVYFCASSQGGTPYEQYFGPGTRLTVT.

The CDR3 loop is CASSSGQLAKNIQYF. This rearrangement joins TRBV12-3 or TRBV12-4 to TRBJ2-4; TCRdb lists TRBD1, though no DNA is available to test this call. CDR3 length equals 15 residues.

This chain uses TRBV6-1 with TRBJ1-1; without DNA, the TCRdb call of TRBD1 cannot be checked. In germline, CDR1 is MNHNS, CDR2 SASEGT. CDR3 length: 15 residues. The CDR3 is CASSAERGGGTEAFF.